Presented here are 27 T cell receptor beta chains from one specimen sequenced in a study of T cell responses to AZD1222 COVID-19 vaccine (dated by TCRdb to the early 2020s). Library method: the immunoSEQ multiplex PCR assay. The source is immuneACCESS, and TCRdb retained only in-frame sequences with V and J called. Part of the clones is not carried over; for the studies checked, unresolved V genes explain less than half of this, and the remainder is unexplained. Present in this sample are approximately 150,000 clones, 80% to 95% of which were seen just once. Around 4.4% of the sample is held by the ten biggest clonotypes. The time point label of this sample denotes: baseline before first vaccination. Sequenced material: peripheral blood, taken on day 0 of AZD1222 vaccination. Every receptor here comes from an adult in good health.

The rearrangement uses TRBV2 and TRBJ2-3; 9 bases are shared with TRBD2. The V gene end was trimmed by 8 bases and the J gene end by 4 bases; junction bases not matched to a gene: 4. The CDR3 runs to 13 residues. From germline, CDR1 is SNHLY and CDR2 FYNNEI. DNA for the CDR3: TGTGCCAGCGAACGGACTAGCGCAGATACGCAGTATTTT. Its protein product is CASERTSADTQYF.

The rearrangement joins TRBV6-5 to TRBJ1-6; 9 nucleotides agree with TRBD1. This CDR3 contains 15 residues. Germline CDR1 is MNHEY and CDR2 is SVGAGI. Trimming at V came to 6 bases and at J to 7 bases, leaving 7 bases not matched to a gene. This chain's CDR3 is CASRPGQGRNSPLHF. CDR3 coding DNA: TGTGCCAGCAGGCCGGGACAGGGACGGAATTCACCCCTCCACTTT.

The rearrangement links TRBV7-2 to TRBJ2-7, with 10 positions matching TRBD2. Germline CDR1 SGHTA, CDR2 FQGNSA. Trimming cost V 4 bases and J 4 bases; bases outside gene matches: 10. This CDR3 spans 16 amino acids. The CDR3 reads CASSSNTGTSEYEQYF. CDR3 nucleotide sequence: TGTGCCAGCAGCTCCAATACCGGGACTAGCGAATACGAGCAGTACTTC.

The chain has TRBV28 and TRBJ2-7; TRBD1 matches 7 bases. This CDR3 is 15 amino acids long. Germline CDR1 is MDHEN and CDR2 is SYDVKM. The ends lost 5 bases at V and 2 bases at J; junction bases unmatched: 9. In nucleotides, the CDR3 is TGTGCCAGCAGTCTCCGGACAGGTCCCGCCTACGAGCAGTACTTC. The encoded protein is CASSLRTGPAYEQYF.

This clone is a singleton in its sample. This CDR3 reads CASSKRELAGGSSYNEQFF. The CDR3 DNA reads TGTGCCAGCAGCAAGAGGGAGCTAGCGGGGGGGAGCTCCTACAATGAGCAGTTCTTC. The chain links TRBV7-8 to TRBJ2-1; 12 nucleotides match TRBD2. CDR1 is SGHVS and CDR2 is FQNEAQ in the germline V gene. The CDR3 covers 19 residues. With 5 bases clipped from V and 0 bases from J, the junction kept 11 bases outside the gene matches.

The sample holds one count of this clone. The rearrangement links TRBV28 to TRBJ2-1, with a tentative D call TRBD2 (5 bases). The V gene's germline CDR1 is MDHEN and CDR2 SYDVKM. Deletions cut 6 bases from V and 4 bases from J, with 13 bases between. The CDR3 runs to 14 residues. The CDR3 coding sequence is TGTGCCAGCAGGCTATCGAGAGGGTACAATGAGCAGTTCTTC. Its translation is CASRLSRGYNEQFF.

This clone occurred a few times. The J gene is TRBJ1-1, the V gene TRBV27; D ambiguous. This CDR3 is built from 15 residues. Per the germline V gene, CDR1 is MNHEY and CDR2 is SMNVEV (reference sequence). The ends were cut back, 3 bases at V and 1 base at J, with 12 bases in the middle. CDR3 in DNA: TGTGCCAGCAGTTTCCCCCCGGGCGGGAACACTGAAGCTTTCTTT. Residues: CASSFPPGGNTEAFF.

Concerning this clone: A junction end diverges from the germline sequence, so it may reflect a read error. The rearrangement joins TRBV6-5 to TRBJ1-5, with 8 bases matching TRBD1. The CDR3 loop spans 15 amino acids. The V gene's germline CDR1 is MNHEY and CDR2 SVGAGI. CDR3 DNA: TGTGCCAGCAGCCCGGACAGGGTTAGCAATCAGCCTCAGCATTTT. Translation: CASSPDRVSNQPQHF.

The V gene is TRBV7-2, the J gene TRBJ2-2; TRBD2 aligns across 8 bases. The length of the CDR3 is 14 residues. Losses at the gene ends were 5 bases for V and 7 bases for J; bases not matched to a gene: 6. The germline CDR1 and CDR2 sequences are SGHTA and FQGNSA. The CDR3 sequence is CASSPRTSLGELFF. The CDR3 DNA is TGTGCCAGCAGCCCCCGGACTAGCCTCGGGGAGCTGTTTTTT.

The rearrangement uses TRBV9 and TRBJ2-7; 7 bases are a match to TRBD1. Germline V lookup: CDR1 SGDLS, CDR2 YYNGEE. The CDR3 is 15 amino acids. The trim removed 1 base at V and 3 bases at J, leaving 7 bases unmatched. This chain's CDR3 is CASSVTRDSFYEQYF. Written as DNA, the CDR3 is TGTGCCAGCAGCGTAACCCGGGACAGCTTCTACGAGCAGTACTTC.

The rearrangement links TRBV5-1 to TRBJ1-4; 8 bases are a match to TRBD1. In germline, CDR1 is SGHRS, CDR2 YFSETQ. The CDR3 consists of 15 residues. After removal of 2 bases from V and 4 bases from J, the junction contained 4 bases not matched to a gene. The CDR3 nucleotides are TGCGCCAGCAGCTTCGACAGGGGCCATAATGAAAAACTGTTTTTT. Translated: CASSFDRGHNEKLFF.

The rearrangement joins TRBV7-2 to TRBJ1-1, with D possibly matching TRBD1 (5 bases). V gave up 2 bases and J gave up 1 base, with 8 bases separating them. CDR1 and CDR2 (germline): SGHTA, FQGNSA. The CDR3 runs 14 residues. In DNA, the CDR3 is TGTGCCAGCAGCTTATTTGACAGGAACACTGAAGCTTTCTTT. Translated: CASSLFDRNTEAFF. Combining the CDR3 with reference TRBV7-2 and TRBJ1-1 gives the whole variable domain GAGVSQSPSNKVTEKGKDVELRCDPISGHTALYWYRQSLGQGLEFLIYFQGNSAPDKSGLPSDRFSAERTGGSVSTLTIQRTQQEDSAVYLCASSLFDRNTEAFFGQGTRLTVV.

This sequence joins TRBV7-8 and TRBJ2-7, with 7 bases aligning to TRBD2. J was trimmed by 6 bases and V by 3 bases; bases with no gene match: 8. This CDR3 is built from 14 residues. The germline CDR1 and CDR2 sequences are SGHVS and FQNEAQ. The DNA for the CDR3 is TGTGCCAGCAGCTTGGCGGGGTCGGGAGGCGAGCAGTACTTC. It is translated as CASSLAGSGGEQYF.

The chain is built from TRBV28 and TRBJ1-4; 12 bases line up with TRBD1. V was pared by 2 bases and J by 8 bases, with 15 bases of the junction left unmatched. The CDR3 length is 19 residues. In germline, CDR1 is MDHEN, CDR2 SYDVKM. The CDR3 nucleotides are TGTGCCAGCAGTTTAATTCACGGGGGGACAGGGGGCCGAAGCGAAAAACTGTTTTTT. Translating gives CASSLIHGGTGGRSEKLFF.

The V gene is TRBV7-8, the J gene TRBJ2-2; 11 bases map to TRBD2. Trimming removed 5 bases from V and 2 bases from J; junction bases left unmatched: 7. The CDR3 spans 17 residues. Germline loops: CDR1 SGHVS, CDR2 FQNEAQ. The CDR3 nucleotides read TGTGCCAGCAGCCCCCTGGGACTAGCGGTTAACACCGGGGAGCTGTTTTTT. Translation: CASSPLGLAVNTGELFF.

This chain connects TRBV6-4 to TRBJ1-2; D uncertain. CDR3 length: 13 amino acids. V lost 1 base, J lost 8 bases, and 11 bases lay in between. Looked up from germline, CDR1 is MRHNA and CDR2 is SNTAGT. This chain's CDR3 is CASSDWGGNGYTF. CDR3 DNA: TGTGCCAGCAGTGACTGGGGAGGGAACGGCTACACCTTC.

The chain is built from TRBV20-1 and TRBJ1-2, with D uncertain. Germline CDR1 is DFQATT and CDR2 is SNEGSKA (reference sequence). This CDR3 spans 9 amino acids. Trimming left V 6 bases short and J 5 bases short, with 4 bases between. Here the CDR3 DNA reads TGCAGTGCAGGTTATGGCTACACCTTC. Its translation: CSAGYGYTF.

This clone appeared a few times. One end of the junction is discordant with germline, which a read error may explain. V and J are TRBV28 and TRBJ2-5; D may correspond to TRBD1 or TRBD2 (5 bases each). CDR1 and CDR2 (germline): MDHEN, SYDVKM. The CDR3 has 15 residues. The CDR3, as DNA: TGTGCCAGCAGTCTGGCCAGGTTGGGGGAAGACACCCAGTACTTC. Translated: CASSLARLGEDTQYF.

This chain joins TRBV7-2 and TRBJ2-7, with a weak D call TRBD2 (6 bases). Trimming cost V 4 bases and J 5 bases, with 18 bases left between them. This CDR3 has 15 amino acids. CDR1 is SGHTA, CDR2 FQGNSA, per germline. Here the CDR3 reads CASSSRLDPIDEQYF. For the CDR3, the DNA is TGTGCCAGCAGCTCGCGACTAGACCCCATCGACGAGCAGTACTTC.

This sequence joins TRBV2 and TRBJ2-7, with D maybe TRBD1 (5 bases). Trimming left V 6 bases short and J 5 bases short, with 20 bases between. Per germline, CDR1 SNHLY and CDR2 FYNNEI. This CDR3 has 15 amino acids. CDR3 amino acids: CASSPSLPRAHEQYF. In nucleotides, the CDR3 is TGTGCCAGCAGCCCGAGCCTCCCCAGGGCCCACGAGCAGTACTTC.

The chain has TRBV5-1 and TRBJ1-1; perhaps TRBD1 as D (6 bases). Trimming took off 2 bases at V and 2 bases at J, with 10 bases between the two ends. Germline V gene sequence: CDR1 SGHRS, CDR2 YFSETQ. This CDR3 has 14 amino acids. This chain's CDR3 is CASSLDRINTEAFF. CDR3 nucleotide sequence: TGCGCCAGCAGCTTAGACAGGATCAACACTGAAGCTTTCTTT.

The chain joins TRBV19 to TRBJ2-7; D is uncertain. The V end lost 5 bases, the J end lost 4 bases, and 12 bases lay between the germline ends. This CDR3 is 13 amino acids long. Germline V gene data show CDR1 as LNHDA and CDR2 as SQIVND (reference sequence). CDR3 residues: CASSRAETYEQYF. Written as DNA, the CDR3 is TGTGCCAGTAGTCGGGCAGAAACTTACGAGCAGTACTTC.

The sample holds one count of this clone. The V gene is TRBV7-3, the J gene TRBJ1-6, with 7 bases that match TRBD1. The V gene end was trimmed by 5 bases and the J gene end by 10 bases; junction bases not matched to a gene: 14. The CDR3 totals 16 residues. Germline CDR1 is SGHTA and CDR2 is FQGTGA. The CDR3 DNA reads as TGTGCCAGCAGCCGGAAACGGGGGACAGTATTATCACCCCTCCACTTT. Protein sequence: CASSRKRGTVLSPLHF. Full variable domain (remainder filled in from reference TRBV7-3 and TRBJ1-6): GAGVSQTPSNKVTEKGKYVELRCDPISGHTALYWYRQSLGQGPEFLIYFQGTGAADDSGLPNDRFFAVRPEGSVSTLKIQRTERGDSAVYLCASSRKRGTVLSPLHFGNGTRLTVT.

The V and J genes are TRBV6-5 and TRBJ1-6, with 9 bases matching TRBD1. J lost 9 bases, V lost 7 bases, and 10 bases had no gene match. This CDR3 contains 15 residues. Germline values: CDR1 MNHEY, CDR2 SVGAGI. The CDR3 DNA follows: TGTGCCAGCAAAACGGGACAGGGATACGGTTCACCCCTCCACTTT. Translating gives CASKTGQGYGSPLHF.

The chain links TRBV7-3 to TRBJ2-1, with no clear D. The CDR3 is made up of 8 amino acids. V lost 5 bases to trimming and J lost 16 bases, with 6 bases between them. Germline V gene data show CDR1 as SGHTA and CDR2 as FQGTGA. This CDR3 is CASSPGFF. DNA of the CDR3: TGTGCCAGCAGCCCCGGCTTCTTC.

The rearrangement uses TRBV2 and TRBJ1-2; D is uncertain. The germline V gene has CDR1 SNHLY and CDR2 FYNNEI. The V and J ends lost 2 bases and 7 bases respectively, with 17 bases between them. The CDR3 is 15 residues long. The CDR3 DNA is TGTGCCAGCAGTGAATCCAGGAATGGGATGGTTGGCTACACCTTC. It translates to CASSESRNGMVGYTF. Complete variable domain (other parts from reference TRBV2 and TRBJ1-2): EPEVTQTPSHQVTQMGQEVILRCVPISNHLYFYWYRQILGQKVEFLVSFYNNEISEKSEIFDDQFSVERPDGSNFTLKIRSTKLEDSAMYFCASSESRNGMVGYTFGSGTRLTVV.

The chain has TRBV18 and TRBJ2-1; 8 bases align to TRBD2. The CDR3 runs to 13 residues. V lost 1 base and J lost 10; bases outside the gene matches: 3. Germline V gene lookup returns CDR1 KGHSH and CDR2 LQKENI. The CDR3: CASSPRAGEEQFF. The CDR3 bases are TGTGCCAGCTCACCACGAGCGGGAGAGGAGCAGTTCTTC.